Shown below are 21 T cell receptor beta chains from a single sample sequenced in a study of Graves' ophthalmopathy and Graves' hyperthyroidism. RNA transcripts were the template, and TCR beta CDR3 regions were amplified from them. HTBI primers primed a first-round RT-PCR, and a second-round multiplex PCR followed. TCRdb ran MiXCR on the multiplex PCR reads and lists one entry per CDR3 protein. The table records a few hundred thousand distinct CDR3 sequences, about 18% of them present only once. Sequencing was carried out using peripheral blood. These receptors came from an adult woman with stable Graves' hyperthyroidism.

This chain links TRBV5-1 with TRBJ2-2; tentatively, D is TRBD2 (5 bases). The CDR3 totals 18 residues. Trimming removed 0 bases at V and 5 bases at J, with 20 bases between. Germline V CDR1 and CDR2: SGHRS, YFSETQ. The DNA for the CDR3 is TGCGCCAGCAGCTTGGTTGAGGGCAGGTGGACGTGGACCGGGGAGCTGTTTTTT. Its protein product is CASSLVEGRWTWTGELFF.

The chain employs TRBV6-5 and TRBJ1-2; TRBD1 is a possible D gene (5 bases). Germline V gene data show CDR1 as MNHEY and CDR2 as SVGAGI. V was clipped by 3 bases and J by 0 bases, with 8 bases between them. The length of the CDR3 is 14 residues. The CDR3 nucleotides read TGTGCCAGCAGTTATAAGGGGACTAACTATGGCTACACCTTC. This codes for CASSYKGTNYGYTF.

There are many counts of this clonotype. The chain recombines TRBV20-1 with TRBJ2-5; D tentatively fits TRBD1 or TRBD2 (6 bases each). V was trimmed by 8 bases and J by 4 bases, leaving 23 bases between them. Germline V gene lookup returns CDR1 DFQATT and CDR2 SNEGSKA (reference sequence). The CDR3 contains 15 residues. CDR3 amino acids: CSTKGAGEVGETQYF. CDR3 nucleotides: TGCAGTACCAAAGGAGCAGGGGAGGTTGGAGAGACCCAGTACTTC.

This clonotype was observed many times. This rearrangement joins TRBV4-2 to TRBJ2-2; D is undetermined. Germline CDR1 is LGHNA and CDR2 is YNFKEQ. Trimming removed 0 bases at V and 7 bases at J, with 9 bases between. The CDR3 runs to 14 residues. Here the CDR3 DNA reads TGTGCCAGCAGCCAAGATCAGCAGATCGGGGAGCTGTTTTTT. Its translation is CASSQDQQIGELFF.

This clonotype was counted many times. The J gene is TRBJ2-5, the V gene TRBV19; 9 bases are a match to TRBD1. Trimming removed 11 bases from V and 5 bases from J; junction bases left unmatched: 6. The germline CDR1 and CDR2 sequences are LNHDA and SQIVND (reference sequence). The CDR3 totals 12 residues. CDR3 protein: CASQGAVETQYF. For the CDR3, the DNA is TGTGCCTCACAGGGGGCGGTTGAGACCCAGTACTTC.

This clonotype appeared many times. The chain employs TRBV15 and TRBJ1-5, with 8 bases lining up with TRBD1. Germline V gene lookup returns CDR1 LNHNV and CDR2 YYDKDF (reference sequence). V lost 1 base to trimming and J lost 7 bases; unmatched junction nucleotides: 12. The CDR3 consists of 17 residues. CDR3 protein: CATSRVGGQGAWQPQHF. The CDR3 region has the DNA TGTGCCACCAGCAGAGTAGGTGGGCAGGGGGCATGGCAGCCCCAGCATTTT.

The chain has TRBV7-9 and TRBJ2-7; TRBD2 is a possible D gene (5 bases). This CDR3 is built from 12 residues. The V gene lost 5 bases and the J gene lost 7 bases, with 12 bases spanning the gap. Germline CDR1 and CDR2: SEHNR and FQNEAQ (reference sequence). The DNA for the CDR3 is TGTGCCAGCAGCCGAGGGTTCGAGGAGCAGTACTTC. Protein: CASSRGFEEQYF. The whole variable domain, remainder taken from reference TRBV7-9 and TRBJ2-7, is DTGVSQNPRHKITKRGQNVTFRCDPISEHNRLYWYRQTLGQGPEFLTYFQNEAQLEKSRLLSDRFSAERPKGSFSTLEIQRTEQGDSAMYLCASSRGFEEQYFGPGTRLTVT.

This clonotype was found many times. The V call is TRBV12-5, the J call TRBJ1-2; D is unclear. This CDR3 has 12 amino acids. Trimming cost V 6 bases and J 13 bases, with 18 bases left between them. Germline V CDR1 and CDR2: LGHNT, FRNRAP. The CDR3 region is CASGFEGLGSTF. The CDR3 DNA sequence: TGTGCTAGTGGGTTCGAAGGATTAGGGAGCACCTTC.

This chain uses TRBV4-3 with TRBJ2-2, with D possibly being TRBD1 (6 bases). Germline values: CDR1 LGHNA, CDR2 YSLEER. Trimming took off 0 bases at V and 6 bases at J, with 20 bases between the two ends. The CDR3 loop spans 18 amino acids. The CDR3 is CASSQERSGAGDSGELFF. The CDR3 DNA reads TGCGCCAGCAGCCAAGAAAGGAGTGGGGCAGGGGATTCCGGGGAGCTGTTTTTT.

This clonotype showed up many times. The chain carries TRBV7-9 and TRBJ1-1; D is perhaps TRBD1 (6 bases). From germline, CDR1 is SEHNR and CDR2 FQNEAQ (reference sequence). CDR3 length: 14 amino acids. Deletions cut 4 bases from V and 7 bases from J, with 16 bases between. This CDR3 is CASSWAGEGSEAFF. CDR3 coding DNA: TGTGCCAGCAGCTGGGCAGGGGAAGGTAGTGAAGCTTTCTTT.

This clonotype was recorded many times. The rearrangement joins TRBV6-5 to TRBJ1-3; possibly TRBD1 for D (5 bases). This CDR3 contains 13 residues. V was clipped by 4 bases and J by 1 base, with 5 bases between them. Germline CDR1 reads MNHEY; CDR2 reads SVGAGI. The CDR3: CASSWTSGNTIYF. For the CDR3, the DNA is TGTGCCAGCAGTTGGACATCTGGAAACACCATATATTTT.

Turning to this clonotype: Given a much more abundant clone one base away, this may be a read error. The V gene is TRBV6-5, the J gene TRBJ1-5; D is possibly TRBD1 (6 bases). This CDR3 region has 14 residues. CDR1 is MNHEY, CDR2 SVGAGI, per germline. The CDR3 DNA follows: TGTGCCAGCAGTTACCGGGGGCGCCGGCAGCCCCAGCGTTTT. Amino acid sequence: CASSYRGRRQPQRF.

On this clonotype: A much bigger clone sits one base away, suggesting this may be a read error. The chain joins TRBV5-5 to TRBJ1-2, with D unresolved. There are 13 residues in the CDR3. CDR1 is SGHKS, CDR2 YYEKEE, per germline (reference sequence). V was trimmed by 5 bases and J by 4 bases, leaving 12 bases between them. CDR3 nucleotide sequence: TGTGCCAGCAGTCTTCGGGAAATCTATGGCTACACCTTC. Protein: CASSLREIYGYTF. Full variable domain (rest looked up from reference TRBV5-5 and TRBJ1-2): DAGVTQSPTHLIKTRGQQVTLRCSPISGHKSVSWYQQVLGQGPQFIFQYYEKEERGRGNFPDRFSARQFPNYSSELNVNALLLGDSALYLCASSLREIYGYTFGSGTRLTVV.

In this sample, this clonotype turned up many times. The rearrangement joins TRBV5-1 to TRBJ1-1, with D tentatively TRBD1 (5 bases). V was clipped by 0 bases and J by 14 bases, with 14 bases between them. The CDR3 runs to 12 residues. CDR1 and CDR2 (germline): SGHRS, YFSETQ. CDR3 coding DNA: TGCGCCAGCAGCTTGGCCCGGGACCGCTTCTTCTTT. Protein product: CASSLARDRFFF. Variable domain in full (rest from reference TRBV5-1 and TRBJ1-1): KAGVTQTPRYLIKTRGQQVTLSCSPISGHRSVSWYQQTPGQGLQFLFEYFSETQRNKGNFPGRFSGRQFSNSRSEMNVSTLELGDSALYLCASSLARDRFFFGQGTRLTVV.

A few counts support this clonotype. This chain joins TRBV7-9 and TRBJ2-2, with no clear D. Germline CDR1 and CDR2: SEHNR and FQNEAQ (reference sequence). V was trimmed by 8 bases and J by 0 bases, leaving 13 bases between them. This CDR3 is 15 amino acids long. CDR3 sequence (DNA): TGTGCCAGCGCTCGACGCCCCGCGAACACCGGGGAGCTGTTTTTT. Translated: CASARRPANTGELFF. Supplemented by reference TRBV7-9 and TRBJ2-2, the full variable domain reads DTGVSQNPRHKITKRGQNVTFRCDPISEHNRLYWYRQTLGQGPEFLTYFQNEAQLEKSRLLSDRFSAERPKGSFSTLEIQRTEQGDSAMYLCASARRPANTGELFFGEGSRLTVL.

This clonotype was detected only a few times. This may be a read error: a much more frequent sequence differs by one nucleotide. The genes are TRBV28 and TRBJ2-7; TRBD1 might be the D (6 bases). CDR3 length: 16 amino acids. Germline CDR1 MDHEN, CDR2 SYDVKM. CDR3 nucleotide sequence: TGTGCCAGCAGCTATGGCCTGGACAGCCGTACCTACGAACAGTACTTC. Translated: CASSYGLDSRTYEQYF.

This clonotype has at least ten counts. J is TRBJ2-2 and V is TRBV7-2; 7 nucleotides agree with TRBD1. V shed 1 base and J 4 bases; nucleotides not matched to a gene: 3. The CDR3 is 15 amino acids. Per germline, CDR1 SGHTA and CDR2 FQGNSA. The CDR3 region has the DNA TGTGCCAGCAGCTTAGAGCGACAGGGCACCGGGGAGCTGTTTTTT. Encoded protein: CASSLERQGTGELFF. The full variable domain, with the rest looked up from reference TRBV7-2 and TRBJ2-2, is GAGVSQSPSNKVTEKGKDVELRCDPISGHTALYWYRQSLGQGLEFLIYFQGNSAPDKSGLPSDRFSAERTGGSVSTLTIQRTQQEDSAVYLCASSLERQGTGELFFGEGSRLTVL.

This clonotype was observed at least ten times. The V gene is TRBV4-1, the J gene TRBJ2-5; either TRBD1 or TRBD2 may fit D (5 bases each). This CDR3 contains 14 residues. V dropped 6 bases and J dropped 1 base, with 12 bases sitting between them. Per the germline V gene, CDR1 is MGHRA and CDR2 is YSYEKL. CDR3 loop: CASRRPGPQETQYF. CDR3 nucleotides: TGCGCCAGCAGACGACCGGGACCCCAAGAGACCCAGTACTTC.

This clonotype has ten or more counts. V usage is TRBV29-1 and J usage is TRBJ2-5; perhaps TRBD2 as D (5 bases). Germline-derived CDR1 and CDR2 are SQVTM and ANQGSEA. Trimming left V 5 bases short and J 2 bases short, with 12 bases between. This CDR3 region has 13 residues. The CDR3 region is CSVRGLNQETQYF. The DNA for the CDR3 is TGCAGCGTTCGTGGACTGAATCAAGAGACCCAGTACTTC. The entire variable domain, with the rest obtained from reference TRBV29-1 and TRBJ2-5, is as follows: SAVISQKPSRDICQRGTSLTIQCQVDSQVTMMFWYRQQPGQSLTLIATANQGSEATYESGFVIDKFPISRPNLTFSTLTVSNMSPEDSSIYLCSVRGLNQETQYFGPGTRLLVL.

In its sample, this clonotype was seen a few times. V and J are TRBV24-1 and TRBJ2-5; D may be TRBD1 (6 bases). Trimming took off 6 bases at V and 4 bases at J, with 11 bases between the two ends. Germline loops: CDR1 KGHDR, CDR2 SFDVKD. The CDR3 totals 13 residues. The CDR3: CATSQHRAETQYF. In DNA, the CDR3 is TGTGCCACCAGTCAACACAGGGCAGAGACCCAGTACTTC.

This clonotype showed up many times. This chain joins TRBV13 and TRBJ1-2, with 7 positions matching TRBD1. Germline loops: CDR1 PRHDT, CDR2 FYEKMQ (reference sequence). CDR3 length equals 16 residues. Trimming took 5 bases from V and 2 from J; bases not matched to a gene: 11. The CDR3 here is CASSHYTGALNYGYTF. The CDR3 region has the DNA TGTGCCAGCAGCCACTATACAGGGGCATTAAACTATGGCTACACCTTC.